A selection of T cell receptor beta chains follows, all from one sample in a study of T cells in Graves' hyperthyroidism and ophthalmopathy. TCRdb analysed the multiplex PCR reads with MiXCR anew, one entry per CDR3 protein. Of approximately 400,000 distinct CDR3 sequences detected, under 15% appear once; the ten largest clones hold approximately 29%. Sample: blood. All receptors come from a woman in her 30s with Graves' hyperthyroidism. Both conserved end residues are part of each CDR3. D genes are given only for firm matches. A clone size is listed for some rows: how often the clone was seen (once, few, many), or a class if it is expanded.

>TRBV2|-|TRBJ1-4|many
CASSDVGGNEKLFF
TGTGCCAGCAGTGATGTGGGGGGTAATGAAAAACTGTTTTTT
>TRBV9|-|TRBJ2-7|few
CASSVDGDPSYEQYF
TGTGCCAGCAGCGTAGACGGGGACCCCTCCTACGAGCAGTACTTC
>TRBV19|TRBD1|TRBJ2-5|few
CASNPGQRIQETQYF
TGTGCCAGTAATCCGGGACAGAGAATCCAAGAGACCCAGTACTTC
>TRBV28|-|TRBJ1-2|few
CASSETGLYGYTF
TGTGCCAGCAGTGAGACAGGACTTTATGGCTACACCTTC
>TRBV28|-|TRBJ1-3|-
CASRSLIRDISLSGNTIYF
TGTGCCAGCAGAAGTCTTATCCGGGACATCTCTCTCTCTGGAAACACCATATATTTT
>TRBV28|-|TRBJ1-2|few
CASSSWGGANYGYTF
TGTGCCAGCAGCTCTTGGGGGGGGGCTAACTATGGCTACACCTTC
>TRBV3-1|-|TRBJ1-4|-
CASSQDIQGREKLFF
TGTGCCAGCAGCCAAGATATCCAGGGCCGGGAAAAACTGTTTTTT
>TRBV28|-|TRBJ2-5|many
CASSAGGQGLKTQYF
TGTGCCAGCAGTGCCGGGGGGCAGGGCCTGAAGACCCAGTACTTC
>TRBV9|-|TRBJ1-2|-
CASSVGGVPNYGYTF
TGTGCCAGCAGCGTAGGGGGGGTACCTAACTATGGCTACACCTTC
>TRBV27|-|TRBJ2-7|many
CASSSRGGGYEQYF
TGTGCCAGCAGTAGCAGGGGGGGTGGCTACGAGCAGTACTTC
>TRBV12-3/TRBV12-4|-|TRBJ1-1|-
CASSLIEAFF
TGTGCCAGCAGTTTAATTGAAGCTTTCTTT
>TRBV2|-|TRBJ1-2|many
CASEGRPGGGYTF
TGTGCCAGTGAGGGGCGCCCTGGGGGTGGCTACACCTTC
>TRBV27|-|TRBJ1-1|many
CASSFFRAATEAFF
TGTGCCAGCAGTTTCTTTAGGGCAGCCACTGAAGCTTTCTTT
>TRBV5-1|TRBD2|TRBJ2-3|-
CASSLGLVKPDTQYF
TGCGCCAGCAGCCTGGGACTAGTTAAGCCAGATACGCAGTATTTT
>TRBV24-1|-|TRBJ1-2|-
CATSDFNYGYTF
TGTGCCACCAGTGATTTCAACTATGGCTACACCTTC
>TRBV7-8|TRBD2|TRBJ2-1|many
CASSLAAGAFYNEQFF
TGTGCCAGCAGCTTAGCTGCGGGAGCCTTCTACAATGAGCAGTTCTTC
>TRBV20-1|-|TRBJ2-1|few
CSARDGGGNEQFF
TGCAGTGCTAGAGATGGAGGTGGCAATGAGCAGTTCTTC
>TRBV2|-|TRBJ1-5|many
CASTSQAGSQPQHF
TGTGCCAGCACCTCTCAGGCAGGGAGTCAGCCCCAGCATTTT
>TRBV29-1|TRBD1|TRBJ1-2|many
CSVIRTGGHNYGYTF
TGCAGCGTGATAAGGACAGGGGGCCATAACTATGGCTACACCTTC